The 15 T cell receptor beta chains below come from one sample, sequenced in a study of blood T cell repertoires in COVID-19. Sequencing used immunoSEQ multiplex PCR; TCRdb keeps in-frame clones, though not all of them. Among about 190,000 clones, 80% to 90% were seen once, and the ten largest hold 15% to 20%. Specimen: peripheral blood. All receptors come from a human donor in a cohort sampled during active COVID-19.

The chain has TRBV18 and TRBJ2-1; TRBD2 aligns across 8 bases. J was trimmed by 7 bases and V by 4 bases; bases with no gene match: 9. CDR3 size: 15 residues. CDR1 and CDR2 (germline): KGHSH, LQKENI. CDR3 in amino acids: CASSQYWGGRNEQFF. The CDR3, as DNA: TGTGCCAGCTCACAGTACTGGGGCGGGAGGAATGAGCAGTTCTTC.

The CDR3 loop is CASSLAQATEAFF. CDR3 sequence (DNA): TGTGCCAGCAGCTTAGCACAGGCCACTGAAGCTTTCTTT. J is TRBJ1-1 and V is TRBV11-2; the D gene is possibly TRBD1 (5 bases). The V gene lost 1 base and the J gene lost 4 bases, with 7 bases spanning the gap. The CDR3 consists of 13 residues. Germline V lookup: CDR1 SGHAT, CDR2 FQNNGV.

The CDR3 DNA follows: TGTGCCAGCTCAGCAGGGGTGTATGAGCAGTTCTTC. This codes for CASSAGVYEQFF. This chain joins TRBV18 and TRBJ2-1, with TRBD1 as a possible D gene (6 bases). V was cut by 5 bases and J by 8 bases, with 10 bases left in between. The CDR3 has 12 amino acids. Germline CDR1 is KGHSH and CDR2 is LQKENI.

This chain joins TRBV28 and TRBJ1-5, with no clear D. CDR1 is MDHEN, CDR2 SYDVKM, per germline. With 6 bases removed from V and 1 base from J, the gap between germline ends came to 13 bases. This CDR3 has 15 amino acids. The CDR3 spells CASRGGGISNQPQHF. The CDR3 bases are TGTGCCAGCAGGGGAGGAGGGATCAGCAATCAGCCCCAGCATTTT.

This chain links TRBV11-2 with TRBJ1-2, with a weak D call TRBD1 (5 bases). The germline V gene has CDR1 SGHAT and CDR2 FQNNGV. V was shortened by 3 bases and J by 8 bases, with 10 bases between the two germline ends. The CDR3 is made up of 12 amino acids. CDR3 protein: CASSLQGYGYTF. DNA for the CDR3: TGTGCCAGCAGCTTGCAGGGCTACGGCTACACCTTC. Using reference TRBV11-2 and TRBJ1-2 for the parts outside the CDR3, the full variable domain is EAGVAQSPRYKIIEKRQSVAFWCNPISGHATLYWYQQILGQGPKLLIQFQNNGVVDDSQLPKDRFSAERLKGVDSTLKIQPAKLEDSAVYLCASSLQGYGYTFGSGTRLTVV.

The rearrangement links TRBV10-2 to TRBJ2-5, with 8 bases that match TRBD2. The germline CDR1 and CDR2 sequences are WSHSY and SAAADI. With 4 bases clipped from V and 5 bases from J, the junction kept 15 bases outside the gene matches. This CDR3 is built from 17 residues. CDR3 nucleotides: TGCGCCAGCAGTGTTATCGGGGAGCGGGGGCCAGGGGAGACCCAGTACTTC. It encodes CASSVIGERGPGETQYF.

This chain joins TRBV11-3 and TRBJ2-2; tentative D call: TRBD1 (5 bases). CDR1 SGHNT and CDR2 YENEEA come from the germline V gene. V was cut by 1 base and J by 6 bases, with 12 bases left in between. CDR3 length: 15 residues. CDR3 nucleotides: TGTGCCAGCAGCTTAGCCTTCAAAGGGGCCGGGGAGCTGTTTTTT. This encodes CASSLAFKGAGELFF.

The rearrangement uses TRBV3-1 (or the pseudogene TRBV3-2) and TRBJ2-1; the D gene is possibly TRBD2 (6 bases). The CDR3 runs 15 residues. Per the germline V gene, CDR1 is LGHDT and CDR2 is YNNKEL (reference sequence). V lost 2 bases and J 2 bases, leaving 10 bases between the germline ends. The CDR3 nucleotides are TGTGCCAGCAGCCAAAATAGCGGAGCCTACAATGAGCAGTTCTTC. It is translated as CASSQNSGAYNEQFF.

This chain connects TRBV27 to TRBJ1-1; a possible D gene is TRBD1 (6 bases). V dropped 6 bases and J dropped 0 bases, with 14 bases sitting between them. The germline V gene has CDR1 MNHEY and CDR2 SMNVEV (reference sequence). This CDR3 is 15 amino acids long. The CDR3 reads CASRETGPLNTEAFF. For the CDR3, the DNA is TGTGCCAGCAGGGAGACAGGACCCTTGAACACTGAAGCTTTCTTT.

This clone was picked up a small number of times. CDR3 loop: CASSRTRNQPQHF. The CDR3 DNA reads TGTGCCAGCAGTCGTACACGAAATCAGCCCCAGCATTTT. J is TRBJ1-5 and V is TRBV28; D ambiguous. The CDR3 extends over 13 amino acids. Looked up from germline, CDR1 is MDHEN and CDR2 is SYDVKM. Trimming cost V 5 bases and J 4 bases, with 9 bases left between them.

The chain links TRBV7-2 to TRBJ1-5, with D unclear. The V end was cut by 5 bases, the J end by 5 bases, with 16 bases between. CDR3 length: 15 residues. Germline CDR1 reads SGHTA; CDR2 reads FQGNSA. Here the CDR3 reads CASSAEAGGDQPQHF. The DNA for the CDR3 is TGTGCCAGCAGCGCCGAGGCCGGCGGAGATCAGCCCCAGCATTTT. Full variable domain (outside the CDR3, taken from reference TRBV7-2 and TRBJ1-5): GAGVSQSPSNKVTEKGKDVELRCDPISGHTALYWYRQSLGQGLEFLIYFQGNSAPDKSGLPSDRFSAERTGGSVSTLTIQRTQQEDSAVYLCASSAEAGGDQPQHFGDGTRLSIL.

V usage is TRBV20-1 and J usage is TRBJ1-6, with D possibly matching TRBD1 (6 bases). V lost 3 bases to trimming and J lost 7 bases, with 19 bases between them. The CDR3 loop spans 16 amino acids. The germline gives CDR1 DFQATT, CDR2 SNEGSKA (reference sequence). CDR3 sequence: CSASSGGGDPNSPLHF. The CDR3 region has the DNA TGCAGTGCTAGTTCGGGGGGCGGTGATCCGAATTCACCCCTCCACTTT.

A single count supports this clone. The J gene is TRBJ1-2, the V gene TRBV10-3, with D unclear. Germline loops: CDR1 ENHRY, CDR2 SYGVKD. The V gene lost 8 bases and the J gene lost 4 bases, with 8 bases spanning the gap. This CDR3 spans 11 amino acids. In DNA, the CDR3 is TGTGCCATCTACCAGGCCTATGGCTACACCTTC. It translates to CAIYQAYGYTF.

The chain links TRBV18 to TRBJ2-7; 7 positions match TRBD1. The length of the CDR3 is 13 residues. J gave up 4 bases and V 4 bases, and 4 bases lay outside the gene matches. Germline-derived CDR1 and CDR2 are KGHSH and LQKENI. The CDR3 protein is CASSLGTEYEQYV. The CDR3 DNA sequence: TGTGCCAGCTCACTCGGGACAGAGTACGAGCAGTACGTC.

As DNA, the CDR3 is TGTGCCAGCAGTCCTGGGACAGACACTGAAGCTTTCTTT. Encoded protein: CASSPGTDTEAFF. The chain links TRBV12-3 or TRBV12-4 to TRBJ1-1, with 7 bases aligning to TRBD1. After removal of 5 bases from V and 3 bases from J, the junction contained 3 bases not matched to a gene. The CDR3 length is 13 residues.